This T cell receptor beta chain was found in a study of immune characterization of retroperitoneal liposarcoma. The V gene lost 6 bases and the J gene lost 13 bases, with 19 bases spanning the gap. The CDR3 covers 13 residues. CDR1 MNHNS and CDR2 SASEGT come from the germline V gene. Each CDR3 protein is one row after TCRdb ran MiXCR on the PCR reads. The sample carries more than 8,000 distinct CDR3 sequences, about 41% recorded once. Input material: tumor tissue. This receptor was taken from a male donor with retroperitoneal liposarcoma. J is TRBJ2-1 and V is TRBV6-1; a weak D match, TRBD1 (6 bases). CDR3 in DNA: TGTGCCAGCAGAAGCGGACAGTTAGAGACCCAGTTCTTC. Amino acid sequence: CASRSGQLETQFF.